This TCR beta chain came from a study of CD8 T cells in Susac syndrome. This CDR3 comprises 14 residues. Looked up from germline, CDR1 is GTSNPN and CDR2 is SVGIG (reference sequence). V was pared by 1 base and J by 3 bases, with 12 bases between. RNA totalling 0.5 to 1 ug underwent reverse transcription with random hexamers. The immunoSEQ assay covered 54 Vbeta and 13 Jbeta segments for CDR3. A single record per CDR3 protein comes from TCRdb applying MiXCR to the immunoSEQ multiplex PCR reads. The data hold approximately 54,000 distinct CDR3 sequences, with 95% observed a single time. The specimen sequenced was CD8+ T cells from PBMCs. This sequence originates from a human donor with Susac syndrome. The chain couples TRBV30 to TRBJ2-5; tentatively, D is TRBD2 (5 bases). The DNA of the CDR3 is TGTGCCTGGAGTGCTCACGGAGGCAAAGAGACCCAGTACTTC. It specifies CAWSAHGGKETQYF.